The sequence of this T cell receptor (beta chain) was determined in a study of T cells in Graves' hyperthyroidism and ophthalmopathy (dated by TCRdb to between 2017 and 2020). Study-level background: Peripheral blood samples were taken at the time of initial diagnosis, prior to any treatment. TCR V-J signatures able to tell the groups apart were searched for in a discovery cohort of 100 patients, of whom 40 to 45 had Graves' ophthalmopathy and 55 to 65 had stable Graves' hyperthyroidism. Prospective prediction of ophthalmopathy was tested in an independent validation cohort consisting of 18 to 20 hyperthyroidism patients and about 17 patients who later progressed to ophthalmopathy. The 90 to 100 discovery patients were randomly split 7:3 into training and test sets. In addition, the study compared T-cell repertoires in thyroid tissue and in blood from roughly 6 Graves' hyperthyroidism patients. After blood sampling, hyperthyroidism patients were treated with methimazole at a starting dose of 30 mg daily, and ophthalmopathy patients were treated with high-dose intravenous methylprednisolone. The paper describes TCR Vbeta CDR3 sequencing of 135 peripheral blood samples, made up of 40 to 45 ophthalmopathy patients, some 80 hyperthyroidism patients and 17 progressor patients.

Graves' hyperthyroidism was defined as stable when no progression to ophthalmopathy occurred over 18 months of follow-up. Hyperthyroidism patients were newly diagnosed, with disease duration under 2 months, and aged 18 to 65 years. The study excluded patients with uncontrolled infections, other autoimmune diseases, pregnancy or lactation. Diagnoses were based on clinical symptoms, serum thyroxine and TRAb, thyroid ultrasound and orbital computed tomography. PBMCs were isolated from about 9 ml of fresh peripheral blood by Ficoll-Paque density gradient centrifugation. Total RNA was extracted with Trizol reagent, and quality was checked on an Agilent 2100 Bioanalyzer. As to this clonotype: Its recognized antigen is unknown. This may stem from a read error, because a much larger clone lies one nucleotide away.

Overall results and qualifications from the work: In cross-validation, a model built on a 13 V-J signature told ophthalmopathy apart from stable hyperthyroidism with just under 90% sensitivity and 81% to 82% specificity, and in testing the same model reached 80%/75%. Blood samples also contained most of the expanded thyroid clonotypes (frequency above 0.001), which suggests that blood repertoires may reflect thyroid immune responses. During validation, the model predicted progression to ophthalmopathy a median of approximately 6.5 months ahead of onset, with 60% to 71% sensitivity and roughly 75% specificity. No statistical method was used to fix the sample size in advance, and group allocation was not hidden from the investigators.

TCR beta CDR3 regions were amplified from RNA transcripts. A first-round RT-PCR of the TCR CDR3 used the HTBI primer set with the Qiagen OneStep RT-PCR kit. A second multiplex PCR round built the libraries, followed by size selection and purification. The libraries were sequenced on an Illumina HiSeq2000 using paired-end 100 bp reads. The authors' analysis ran thus. SOAPnuke was used to process the raw data, with reads discarded if the reads contained adapters or uncalled bases, had a mean Phred below 15, or lacked an exact constant-primer or identifier match. High-quality paired reads were merged with COPE v1.2.5, and unique nucleotide sequences were defined as clonotypes. MiTCR v1.1 was used to align clonotypes to the IMGT TRBV, TRBD and TRBJ reference segments. Only V-J combinations with frequency above 0.0001, covering approximately 99% of repertoires, were analysed. A TCS score was defined as the ratio between F50 (clonal expansion) and ExV (chaos), using BLOSUM62-based TCRdist between CDR3 peptides within each V-J. Welch's t-statistics and random forest reduced 500 to 550 V-J features to about 13, which were used in a naive Bayes classifier (R e1071). Thyroid-blood repertoire similarity was quantified with the Morisita-Horn index. Starting from the raw public reads, TCRdb applied fastp trimming at Q25, assembled clones with MiXCR and retained in-frame beta chains. Duplicate CDR3 protein sequences are folded into a single record with the most common DNA and genes. V and J calls and clone size were set by TCRdb, not the authors. The sample yields roughly 100,000 distinct CDR3 sequences; about 50% were counted once. Under 30% of the sample rests with the top ten.

The TCR originated in a man between 35 and 55 years old with Graves' hyperthyroidism. Sample: blood.

CDR3 sequence: CASSRRGGDTGELFF. The DNA sequence follows: TGTGCCAGCAGCCGGAGGGGGGGGGACACCGGGGAGCTGTTTTTT. The rearrangement combines TRBV4-2 with TRBJ2-2; the D gene is possibly TRBD2, with 7 bases matching. The germline V gene supplies CDR1 LGHNA and CDR2 YNFKEQ. From the cysteine up to the phenylalanine, the CDR3 has a length of 15 residues. Of the read, only the CDR3 DNA is kept; its 45 bases are in frame from base 1. Trimming at the junction amounts to 4 bases on V and 3 bases on J, and the germline ends lie 12 bases apart.